This TCR beta chain was recovered during a study of CD8 T cells in ankylosing spondylitis (dated by TCRdb to about 2017). For the wider study: T cell receptor beta repertoires were profiled in healthy donors and ankylosing spondylitis patients so that disease-linked TCR variants could be found. In total, the full study cohort was made up of about 110 healthy donors and some 26 ankylosing spondylitis patients. Samples of peripheral blood were taken, and for ankylosing spondylitis patients, synovial fluid was collected as well.

With regard to this clonotype: Its binding antigen is unknown. The sample holds no much larger clone one base away, and base qualities are not on file.

The junction shows trimming of 6 bases on V and 4 bases on J, plus 13 bases between the germline ends. From a lookup of the germline V gene, CDR1 and CDR2 are MDHEN and SYDVKM. The cysteine opens and the phenylalanine closes a CDR3 of 14 amino acids. Only the CDR3 region is kept as DNA, spanning 42 bases read in frame from base 1. TCRdb records Illumina HiSeq 2500 as the sequencer. Quantitative 5'-RACE with molecular barcodes was used to prepare TCR beta libraries. The study's own analysis went as follows. A new computational method based on a probabilistic model of VDJ rearrangement was used to identify disease-linked TCR variants. Starting from the raw public reads, TCRdb applied fastp trimming at Q25, assembled clones with MiXCR and retained in-frame beta chains. All rows with the same CDR3 protein become a single entry with the most common DNA and genes. Clone size and V and J calls follow TCRdb, not the original study. The sample has almost 400,000 distinct CDR3 sequences on record, about 22% of them singletons. The ten largest make up 16% of the sample.

Study-wide findings and limitations: Some TCR beta motif variants had previously been reported in synovial fluid and blood of reactive arthritis patients, which suggested common disease-initiation mechanisms. Blood from ankylosing spondylitis patients appeared to be characterized by a TCR beta motif made up of several highly homologous amino acid variants. The disease-linked clones were reported to be significantly enriched in matched synovial fluid samples from ankylosing spondylitis patients. A CD8+ phenotype was shown by the disease-linked clones, which were found at relatively low frequencies in peripheral blood.

This TCR was recovered from a male donor with ankylosing spondylitis. What was sequenced was blood, either unsorted or a sorted T cell fraction (not recorded which). The receptor chain draws on TRBV28 and TRBJ2-1; the D gene remains uncertain. The bases read TGTGCCAGCAGCCGACCGTTGGGATACAATGAGCAGTTCTTC. This translates into CASSRPLGYNEQFF. The CDR3, completed at both ends by the reference TRBV28 and TRBJ2-1 genes, gives the full variable domain DVKVTQSSRYLVKRTGEKVFLECVQDMDHENMFWYRQDPGLGLRLIYFSYDVKMKEKGDIPEGYSVSREKKERFSLILESASTNQTSMYLCASSRPLGYNEQFFGPGTRLTVL.